The 9 T cell receptor beta chains below come from one sample, sequenced in a study of T cell repertoires in cytomegalovirus infection. TCRdb reprocessed the reads with MiXCR, giving one entry per CDR3 protein. The top ten clones hold roughly 33% of a sample with about 130,000 distinct CDR3 sequences, under 30% of them seen once. The antigens for these receptors are not known. The sample was PBMCs, sequenced either directly or after in vitro stimulation (not recorded which). The receptors were gathered from a human donor in good health (CMV status not recorded). Some clones in this sample may be carry-over from other donors' samples.

This clonotype has more than one count but fewer than ten. The chain carries TRBV6-1 and TRBJ1-3; D gene ambiguous. The germline gives CDR1 MNHNS, CDR2 SASEGT. The ends were cut back, 2 bases at V and 2 bases at J, with 22 bases in the middle. The CDR3 has 19 amino acids. CDR3 sequence (DNA): TGTGCCAGCAGTGAATTTGGCGCTTCGGGGAACCCCACTGGAAACACCATATATTTT. It encodes CASSEFGASGNPTGNTIYF.

This clonotype was seen ten or more times. J is TRBJ1-1 and V is TRBV6-6; 7 nucleotides agree with TRBD1. Germline trimming cut 2 bases from V and 6 bases from J; bases unmatched to any gene: 9. The CDR3 has 15 amino acids. Germline V lookup: CDR1 MNHNY, CDR2 SVGAGI (reference sequence). The CDR3 loop is CASSYAGKGAAEAFF. CDR3 nucleotides: TGTGCCAGCAGTTACGCGGGGAAGGGGGCTGCTGAAGCTTTCTTT.

CDR3 amino acids: CASSLAGSSYGYTF. For the CDR3, the DNA is TGTGCCAGCAGCTTAGCGGGGAGTTCCTATGGCTACACCTTC. The chain uses TRBV7-8 and TRBJ1-2; D remains ambiguous. The CDR3 is 14 residues long. The germline gives CDR1 SGHVS, CDR2 FQNEAQ. Trimming removed 0 bases from V and 4 bases from J, with 9 bases in between. Full variable domain (rest looked up from reference TRBV7-8 and TRBJ1-2): GAGVSQSPRYKVAKRGQDVALRCDPISGHVSLFWYQQALGQGPEFLTYFQNEAQLDKSGLPSDRFFAERPEGSVSTLKIQRTQQEDSAVYLCASSLAGSSYGYTFGSGTRLTVV.

This clonotype was counted at least ten times. The rearrangement links TRBV27 to TRBJ2-1, with a tentative D call TRBD2 (6 bases). CDR1 MNHEY and CDR2 SMNVEV come from the germline V gene (reference sequence). V dropped 2 bases and J dropped 5 bases, with 13 bases sitting between them. The CDR3 length is 15 residues. CDR3 coding DNA: TGTGCCAGCAGTTTAGAGGCAGGGAGGAACAATGAGCAGTTCTTC. Translated, it gives CASSLEAGRNNEQFF.

This clonotype has just a few counts. The chain couples TRBV20-1 to TRBJ2-1; maybe TRBD2 (6 bases). Trimming took 2 bases from V and 5 from J, leaving 13 bases between them. Germline CDR1 is DFQATT and CDR2 is SNEGSKA (reference sequence). The CDR3 runs 14 residues. CDR3 nucleotide sequence: TGCAGTGCTAGAAAGGCGGGAACCAACAATGAGCAGTTCTTC. Translated, it gives CSARKAGTNNEQFF.

The J gene is TRBJ2-7, the V gene TRBV6-1; 10 bases line up with TRBD1. Germline CDR1 and CDR2: MNHNS and SASEGT. V dropped 4 bases and J dropped 6; count of bases not matched to a gene: 3. This CDR3 comprises 13 residues. In nucleotides, the CDR3 is TGTGCCAGCAGTGTAGGACAGGGGGTCGAGCAGTACGTC. This sequence encodes CASSVGQGVEQYV.

The rearrangement joins TRBV28 to TRBJ2-7, with TRBD2 identical over 12 bases. CDR1 and CDR2 (germline): MDHEN, SYDVKM. V trimming: 3 bases; J trimming: 5 bases; junction bases outside the gene matches: 2. This CDR3 comprises 14 residues. CDR3 region: CASSFSSGRDEQYF. DNA of the CDR3: TGTGCCAGCAGTTTTTCTAGCGGGAGGGACGAGCAGTACTTC. Drawing the rest from reference TRBV28 and TRBJ2-7, the complete variable domain is DVKVTQSSRYLVKRTGEKVFLECVQDMDHENMFWYRQDPGLGLRLIYFSYDVKMKEKGDIPEGYSVSREKKERFSLILESASTNQTSMYLCASSFSSGRDEQYFGPGTRLTVT.

This clonotype came up a few times. The chain combines TRBV12-3 or TRBV12-4 with TRBJ1-2; a possible D gene is TRBD1 (5 bases). The V gene lost 2 bases and the J gene lost 8 bases, with 15 bases spanning the gap. This CDR3 is 14 amino acids long. CDR3 loop: CASSLRAREGGYTF. CDR3 DNA sequence: TGTGCCAGCAGTTTACGGGCCAGGGAAGGAGGCTACACCTTC.

This clonotype came up a few times. The chain links TRBV7-6 to TRBJ2-5; no firm D call. V was pared by 3 bases and J by 6 bases, with 17 bases between. This CDR3 comprises 15 residues. Germline values: CDR1 SGHVS, CDR2 FNYEAQ. Here the CDR3 reads CASSFSRPPQQTQYF. CDR3 nucleotide sequence: TGTGCCAGCAGCTTCTCCCGCCCCCCACAACAGACCCAGTACTTC.